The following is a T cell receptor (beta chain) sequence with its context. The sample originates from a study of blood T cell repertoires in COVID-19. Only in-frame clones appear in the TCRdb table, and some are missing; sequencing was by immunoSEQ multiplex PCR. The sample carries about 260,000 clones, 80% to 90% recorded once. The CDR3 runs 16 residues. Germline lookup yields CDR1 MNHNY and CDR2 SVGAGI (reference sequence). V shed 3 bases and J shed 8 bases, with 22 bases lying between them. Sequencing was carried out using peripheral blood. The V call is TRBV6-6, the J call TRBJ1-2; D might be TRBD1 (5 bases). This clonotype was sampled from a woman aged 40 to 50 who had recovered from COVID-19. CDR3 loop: CASSYGAPGSPDGYTF. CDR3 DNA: TGTGCCAGCAGTTATGGGGCCCCAGGGTCCCCCGACGGCTACACCTTC.